The 13 T cell receptor beta chains in this list originate from one sample, sequenced in a study of cytomegalovirus exposure and HLA in healthy donors. Sequenced by immunoSEQ multiplex PCR; TCRdb stores in-frame clones only, minus some. The profile shows 100,000 to 150,000 clones, approximately 90% of them singletons. Sequencing used PBMCs. The receptors derive from a woman younger than 30 in good health and CMV-seronegative.

This rearrangement joins TRBV5-6 to TRBJ2-1; 7 bases map to TRBD2. Germline CDR1 is SGHDT and CDR2 is YYEEEE. Trimming removed 4 bases from V and 5 bases from J; junction bases left unmatched: 3. This CDR3 has 13 residues. This CDR3 is CASSPGGHNEQFF. For the CDR3, the DNA is TGTGCCAGCAGCCCGGGAGGACACAATGAGCAGTTCTTC.

This chain uses TRBV19 with TRBJ1-2; 9 bases are shared with TRBD1. Germline trimming cut 6 bases from V and 7 bases from J; bases unmatched to any gene: 18. The CDR3 runs 17 residues. Germline loops: CDR1 LNHDA, CDR2 SQIVND (reference sequence). In DNA, the CDR3 is TGTGCCAGTAGCAAGGGCTCCGGGACAGGGACGATTCGTGGCTACACCTTC. Its protein is CASSKGSGTGTIRGYTF.

For the CDR3, the DNA is TGTGCCAGCAGTCCCTGGGGAGCGGGGGGCCTATACAATGAGCAGTTCTTC. This sequence encodes CASSPWGAGGLYNEQFF. This sequence joins TRBV28 and TRBJ2-1, with TRBD2 matching 9 bases. This CDR3 comprises 17 residues. V dropped 5 bases and J dropped 4; count of bases not matched to a gene: 12. Germline-derived CDR1 and CDR2 are MDHEN and SYDVKM.

The CDR3 nucleotides are TGTGCCAGCCAAGGACAGTTTACTGAAAAACTGTTTTTT. As protein: CASQGQFTEKLFF. The J gene is TRBJ1-4, the V gene TRBV19, with D tentatively TRBD1 (6 bases). CDR3 length: 13 residues. The V gene lost 9 bases and the J gene lost 7 bases, with 15 bases spanning the gap. From germline, CDR1 is LNHDA and CDR2 SQIVND (reference sequence).

This clone occurred once. The J gene is TRBJ2-2, the V gene TRBV7-3; TRBD2 might be the D (6 bases). The CDR3 runs to 17 residues. Germline values: CDR1 SGHTA, CDR2 FQGTGA. Deletions cut 1 base from V and 1 base from J, with 13 bases between. This chain's CDR3 is CASSLIGPGVNTGELFF. CDR3 in DNA: TGTGCCAGCAGCTTAATCGGCCCGGGGGTGAACACCGGGGAGCTGTTTTTT.

The V call is TRBV28, the J call TRBJ2-5, with D perhaps matching TRBD2 (5 bases). V was clipped by 5 bases and J by 2 bases, with 9 bases between them. The CDR3 length is 13 residues. From germline, CDR1 is MDHEN and CDR2 SYDVKM. CDR3 sequence reads: CASSGLNQETQYF. CDR3 bases: TGTGCCAGCAGTGGACTCAATCAAGAGACCCAGTACTTC. The entire variable domain, with the rest obtained from reference TRBV28 and TRBJ2-5, is as follows: DVKVTQSSRYLVKRTGEKVFLECVQDMDHENMFWYRQDPGLGLRLIYFSYDVKMKEKGDIPEGYSVSREKKERFSLILESASTNQTSMYLCASSGLNQETQYFGPGTRLLVL.

This clone was observed a few times. This chain uses TRBV11-2 with TRBJ2-7, with a weak D call TRBD1 (7 bases). This CDR3 contains 16 residues. The germline V gene encodes CDR1 SGHAT and CDR2 FQNNGV. The V end lost 0 bases, the J end lost 3 bases, and 15 bases lay between the germline ends. CDR3 coding DNA: TGTGCCAGCAGCTTAGATGGGCGGGACAGATACTACGAGCAGTACTTC. Protein sequence: CASSLDGRDRYYEQYF.

This chain connects TRBV4-1 to TRBJ2-3, with 10 bases that match TRBD2. Germline-derived CDR1 and CDR2 are MGHRA and YSYEKL. This CDR3 region has 17 residues. Trimming took 5 bases from V and 0 from J; bases not matched to a gene: 8. This CDR3 is CASSKLAGVGSTDTQYF. CDR3 nucleotides: TGCGCCAGCAGCAAGCTAGCGGGAGTAGGGAGCACAGATACGCAGTATTTT.

The J gene is TRBJ2-1, the V gene TRBV6-1, with D maybe TRBD2 (5 bases). The CDR3 is 14 residues long. V gave up 7 bases and J gave up 9 bases, with 19 bases separating them. Germline values: CDR1 MNHNS, CDR2 SASEGT. CDR3 sequence: CASIVGERFVEQFF. The CDR3 DNA is TGTGCCAGCATTGTGGGAGAAAGGTTCGTTGAGCAGTTCTTC.

In its sample, this clone was seen once. V gene TRBV5-1 combines with J gene TRBJ2-7; weak D call: TRBD1 (6 bases). Deletions cut 0 bases from V and 2 bases from J, with 12 bases between. Germline-derived CDR1 and CDR2 are SGHRS and YFSETQ. This CDR3 contains 15 residues. Here the CDR3 reads CASSLAPTGTYEQYF. Written as DNA, the CDR3 is TGCGCCAGCAGCTTGGCTCCGACAGGAACCTACGAGCAGTACTTC.

The rearrangement joins TRBV29-1 to TRBJ2-2, with 7 nucleotides matching TRBD2. J was trimmed by 3 bases and V by 0 bases; bases with no gene match: 4. Germline V gene data show CDR1 as SQVTM and CDR2 as ANQGSEA. CDR3 length equals 15 residues. The CDR3 is CSVEDGLADTGELFF. The CDR3 DNA reads TGCAGCGTTGAAGATGGGCTAGCGGACACCGGGGAGCTGTTTTTT.

The V and J genes are TRBV19 and TRBJ2-1, with 11 bases fitting TRBD2. The ends lost 5 bases at V and 3 bases at J; junction bases unmatched: 3. The CDR3 runs 15 residues. The germline V gene has CDR1 LNHDA and CDR2 SQIVND (reference sequence). The CDR3 spells CASSGLAGLYNEQFF. As DNA, the CDR3 is TGTGCCAGTAGTGGACTAGCGGGCCTCTACAATGAGCAGTTCTTC.

The chain is built from TRBV19 and TRBJ2-3, with 10 bases aligning to TRBD1. The V segment lost 4 bases and the J segment 4 bases; nucleotides outside the gene matches: 5. CDR3 size: 15 residues. Germline V gene lookup returns CDR1 LNHDA and CDR2 SQIVND (reference sequence). CDR3 nucleotide sequence: TGTGCCAGTAGTAAGGGACAGGGGACCGCAGATACGCAGTATTTT. Amino acid sequence: CASSKGQGTADTQYF.